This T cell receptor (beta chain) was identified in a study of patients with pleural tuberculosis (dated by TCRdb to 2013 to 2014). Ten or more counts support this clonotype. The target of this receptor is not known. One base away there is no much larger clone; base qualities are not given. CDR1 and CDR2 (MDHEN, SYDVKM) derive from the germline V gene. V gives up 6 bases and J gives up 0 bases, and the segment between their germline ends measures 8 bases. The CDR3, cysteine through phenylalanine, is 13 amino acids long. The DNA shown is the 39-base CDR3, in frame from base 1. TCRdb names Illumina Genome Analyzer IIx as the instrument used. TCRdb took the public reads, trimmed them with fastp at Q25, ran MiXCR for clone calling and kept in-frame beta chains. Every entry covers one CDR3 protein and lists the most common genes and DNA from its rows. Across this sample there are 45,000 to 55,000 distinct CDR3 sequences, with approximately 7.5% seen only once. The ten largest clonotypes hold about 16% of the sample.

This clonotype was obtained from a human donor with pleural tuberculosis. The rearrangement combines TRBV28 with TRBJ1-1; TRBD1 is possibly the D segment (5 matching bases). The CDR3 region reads CASRRDLNTEAFF. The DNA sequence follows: TGTGCCAGCAGAAGGGACTTGAACACTGAAGCTTTCTTT.